Reported below is one TCR beta chain. The data were taken from a study of blood T cell repertoires in COVID-19. Overall study: Acute and convalescent COVID-19 specimens originated in the United States, Italy and Spain.

Original analysis: Researchers report that nucleated cell counts were estimated from reference gene primer amplification. Repertoires were generated with immunoSEQ multiplex PCR, while TCRdb's copy carries only in-frame clones and drops some. V and J calls and clone size are those listed in that table; D and trimming were worked out from the DNA. The sample carries 70,000 or so clones, around 86% recorded once. CDR1 MNHNS and CDR2 SASEGT come from the germline V gene. Trimming cost V 3 bases and J 2 bases, with 16 bases left between them. CDR3 length: 17 residues. The rearrangement joins TRBV6-1 to TRBJ2-2, with D tentatively TRBD1 (6 bases). The source is a man aged 70-80 years with active or convalescent COVID-19. The sample comprised peripheral blood. CDR3 in DNA: TGTGCCAGCAGTGACAGACTCACAGGGAGAAACACCGGGGAGCTGTTTTTT. Residues: CASSDRLTGRNTGELFF.